This record looks at one TCR beta chain sequence and its context. The antigen is undetermined. Germline V gene lookup returns CDR1 SNHLY and CDR2 FYNNEI. With 6 bases removed from V and 0 bases from J, the gap between germline ends came to 10 bases. The CDR3 sequence is 14 residues long. This sample stems from a study of cytomegalovirus exposure and HLA in healthy donors. Study observations and caveats: Presence/absence analyses rested on an assumption that sequencing depth was roughly uniform across donors. Analyzed later, most CMV-associated TCR beta chains appeared HLA-restricted.

Among the donors, all were healthy bone marrow donors. Researchers ran the PCR with 60 Vbeta and 13 Jbeta primers. The table came from immunoSEQ multiplex PCR; TCRdb's copy has only in-frame clones and leaves some out. The table records about 160,000 clones, 70% to 80% of them present only once. J is TRBJ2-3 and V is TRBV2; no definite D call. This clonotype originated in a man aged 45-60 years in good health and CMV-seropositive. The sequencing input was PBMCs. The CDR3 DNA is TGTGCCAGCAGGCTCGGGTTTAGCACAGATACGCAGTATTTT. Translating it yields CASRLGFSTDTQYF.